This T cell receptor beta chain originates from a study of shared clonotypes between healthy human individuals. The CDR3 runs to 15 residues. Germline V gene lookup returns CDR1 SGHNT and CDR2 YYREEE (reference sequence). Trimming cost V 1 base and J 1 base, with 11 bases left between them. This table comes from immunoSEQ multiplex PCR, and its TCRdb copy is limited to in-frame clones, with some not included. The sample shows about 2.4 million clones, 93% of them seen only once. The material sequenced was naive CD4+ T cells from PBMCs. Subset denoted: CD45RA+ positively selected. The V gene is TRBV5-4, the J gene TRBJ2-5; no firm D call. This receptor was obtained from a man aged 18 to 29 in good health. Some clones in this sample may be carry-over from other donors' samples. The CDR3 coding sequence is TGTGCCAGCAGCTTGCGGATGTCAAGCCAAGAGACCCAGTACTTC. Protein: CASSLRMSSQETQYF.